This T cell receptor beta chain was identified during a study of blood T cell repertoires in COVID-19. Overall study: The origin of the acute and convalescent COVID-19 samples was the United States, Italy and Spain. T cells, B-cell-depleted T cells, or PBMCs provided the cDNA or gDNA that served as material.

In the original analysis: Estimation of nucleated cell counts was performed using reference gene primer amplification. Only in-frame clones appear in the TCRdb table, and some are missing; sequencing was by immunoSEQ multiplex PCR. V, J and clone size are taken as reported in that table, and D and trimming were inferred from the DNA itself. The table has 200,000 to 300,000 clones, 84% seen once. J gave up 0 bases and V 6 bases, and 4 bases lay outside the gene matches. CDR3 length equals 14 residues. Germline CDR1 and CDR2: SNHLY and FYNNEI. The sample comprised peripheral blood. This receptor was obtained from a human donor in a cohort sampled during active COVID-19. This chain connects TRBV2 to TRBJ2-7; 8 bases match TRBD2. This chain's CDR3 is CASSQRGTSYEQYF. As DNA, the CDR3 is TGTGCCAGCAGCCAGCGGGGGACCTCCTACGAGCAGTACTTC.